This T cell receptor (beta chain) is drawn from a study of T cell responses to AZD1222 COVID-19 vaccine. In the case of this clone: Its antigen remains unidentified.

Whole-study findings and limits: Reports indicate that nearly half of spike-specific TCRs are directed at unmutated variant regions. Donors skewed white British and female; clonal diversity was possibly underestimated.

Method: immunoSEQ multiplex PCR; TCRdb's copy keeps in-frame clones and lacks some. The data hold 120,000 to 150,000 clones, with 70% to 90% observed a single time. The source was peripheral blood, collected on day 0 of AZD1222 vaccination. This clonotype originated in an adult in good health.

CDR3 bases: TGTGCCAGCTCGGGACAGGGGGTAGGGGGATACGAGCAGTACTTC. Translation: CASSGQGVGGYEQYF. The chain links TRBV7-6 to TRBJ2-7, with 11 bases lining up with TRBD1. The CDR3 totals 15 residues. Looked up from germline, CDR1 is SGHVS and CDR2 is FNYEAQ. V shed 8 bases, J shed 4 bases, and the junction held 10 bases outside the gene matches.